This T cell receptor (beta chain) was sequenced for a study of immune evolution from preneoplasia to lung adenocarcinoma. TCRdb's table, derived via immunoSEQ multiplex PCR, lists solely in-frame clones and lacks some. Of 10,000 or so clones in the sample, more than 70% were seen once. The CDR3 spans 13 residues. Trimming pared 2 bases from V and 6 bases from J, leaving 11 bases between. The germline V gene has CDR1 GTSNPN and CDR2 SVGIG (reference sequence). The sample was FFPE minimally invasive lung adenocarcinoma tissue. The clonotype was recovered from a person aged 70 to 80 with lung adenocarcinoma. The rearrangement joins TRBV30 to TRBJ1-5, with TRBD1 as a possible D gene (5 bases). In nucleotides, the CDR3 is TGTGCCTGGAGTAGGGTGGGACGTCAGCCCCAGCATTTT. This gives the protein CAWSRVGRQPQHF.